These 10 T cell receptor beta chains were sequenced from one sample in a study of monozygotic twins with inflammatory bowel disease. TCRdb reprocessed the 5' RACE reads, keeping one entry per CDR3 protein, no DNA. Found here are fewer than 150,000 distinct CDR3 sequences; the top ten clones hold 2% to 2.5%. Sequencing input: blood. Receptors were obtained from a human donor with ulcerative colitis or Crohn's disease, or a healthy co-twin of an affected twin (not recorded which).

The chain carries TRBV5-1 and TRBJ1-1. There are 16 residues in the CDR3. CDR1 SGHRS and CDR2 YFSETQ come from the germline V gene. The CDR3 reads CASILALWAMNTEAFF.

This chain links TRBV5-1 with TRBJ2-3; the D call of TRBD2 rests on TCRdb alone, since no DNA is present to check it. CDR3 size: 16 residues. Per germline, CDR1 SGHRS and CDR2 YFSETQ. The CDR3 region is CASSLALAGSTDTQYF.

The chain is built from TRBV7-6 and TRBJ2-7; lacking DNA, the TRBD1 call made by TCRdb goes unchecked. CDR1 SGHVS and CDR2 FNYEAQ come from the germline V gene. The CDR3 loop spans 13 amino acids. The CDR3: CASSLGGVYEQYF.

V is TRBV11-2 and J is TRBJ1-4; TCRdb indicates TRBD1, and absent DNA this call remains unverified. Germline-derived CDR1 and CDR2 are SGHAT and FQNNGV. This CDR3 has 13 residues. The CDR3 here is CASSEGYGEKLFF.

This rearrangement joins TRBV6-2 or TRBV6-3 to TRBJ2-3; checking the TCRdb D call of TRBD1 is not possible without DNA. The germline V gene has CDR1 MNHEY and CDR2 SVGEGT. This CDR3 has 14 residues. The chain's CDR3 is CASTGQSVTDTQYF.

The chain uses TRBV5-4 and TRBJ2-4; with no DNA, the TCRdb D assignment of TRBD2 cannot be verified. Germline V gene data show CDR1 as SGHNT and CDR2 as YYREEE (reference sequence). The CDR3 loop spans 18 amino acids. CDR3 amino acids: CASSLSVLGGTAKNIQYF. Based on the CDR3 plus reference TRBV5-4 and TRBJ2-4, the full variable domain is ETGVTQSPTHLIKTRGQQVTLRCSSQSGHNTVSWYQQALGQGPQFIFQYYREEENGRGNFPPRFSGLQFPNYSSELNVNALELDDSALYLCASSLSVLGGTAKNIQYFGAGTRLSVL.

CDR3 protein: CASSPTGSEPQHF. The chain couples TRBV5-1 to TRBJ1-5; without DNA, the TCRdb call of TRBD1 cannot be checked. Germline V gives CDR1 SGHRS, CDR2 YFSETQ. The CDR3 is 13 residues long.

The rearrangement uses TRBV7-2 and TRBJ1-1; TCRdb calls TRBD1, which cannot be checked without DNA. The germline CDR1 and CDR2 sequences are SGHTA and FQGNSA. This CDR3 has 13 amino acids. The CDR3 reads CASSRLTGAEAFF.

CDR3 protein: CASSGGPLHTEQFF. This chain joins TRBV9 and TRBJ2-1; TCRdb designates TRBD1, a call that cannot be tested without DNA. CDR1 and CDR2 (germline): SGDLS, YYNGEE. This CDR3 has 14 residues.

This chain joins TRBV28 and TRBJ2-1; TCRdb's D gene call, TRBD1, goes unchecked for lack of DNA. CDR3 length: 15 residues. CDR1 and CDR2 from the germline V gene are MDHEN and SYDVKM. CDR3 amino acids: CASSLRGQSYNEQFF.